The clone carrying this TCR beta chain has more than one count but fewer than ten. What it recognizes is unknown. Time point here: newly diagnosed GD, antithyroid drugs for less than 3 months. Extracted RNA from PBMCs served as the source of the TCR library. American Thyroid Association guidelines were used to diagnose Graves' disease. The data originate from a study of regulatory T cells in long-lasting Graves disease. About the research overall: Recently diagnosed Graves' patients had received antithyroid drugs for under 3 months.

CDR3 regions were amplified by Arm-PCR using iRepertoire HTBI primers to build TCR beta libraries. One entry per CDR3 protein, called by TCRdb with MiXCR from the multiplex PCR reads. The sample holds some 340,000 distinct CDR3 sequences; 12% are singletons and the top ten take around 18%. General observations from the study: Persistent cases of Graves' showed reduced TCR diversity relative to newly diagnosed patients.

Germline CDR1 reads SEHNR; CDR2 reads FQNEAQ (reference sequence). V gave up 5 bases and J gave up 8 bases; unmatched junction bases: 9. This CDR3 is 14 amino acids long. These records were also assigned to another study, of T cells in Graves' hyperthyroidism and ophthalmopathy.

Sequencing used peripheral blood mononuclear cells (PBMCs), obtained at new diagnosis, from a patient treated with antithyroid drugs. The clonotype originates from a woman under 30 with Graves disease. The chain links TRBV7-9 to TRBJ2-4; 7 nucleotides match TRBD2. CDR3 bases: TGTGCCAGCAGCGTACTAGCGAAACCTGACATTCAGTACTTC. It specifies CASSVLAKPDIQYF.